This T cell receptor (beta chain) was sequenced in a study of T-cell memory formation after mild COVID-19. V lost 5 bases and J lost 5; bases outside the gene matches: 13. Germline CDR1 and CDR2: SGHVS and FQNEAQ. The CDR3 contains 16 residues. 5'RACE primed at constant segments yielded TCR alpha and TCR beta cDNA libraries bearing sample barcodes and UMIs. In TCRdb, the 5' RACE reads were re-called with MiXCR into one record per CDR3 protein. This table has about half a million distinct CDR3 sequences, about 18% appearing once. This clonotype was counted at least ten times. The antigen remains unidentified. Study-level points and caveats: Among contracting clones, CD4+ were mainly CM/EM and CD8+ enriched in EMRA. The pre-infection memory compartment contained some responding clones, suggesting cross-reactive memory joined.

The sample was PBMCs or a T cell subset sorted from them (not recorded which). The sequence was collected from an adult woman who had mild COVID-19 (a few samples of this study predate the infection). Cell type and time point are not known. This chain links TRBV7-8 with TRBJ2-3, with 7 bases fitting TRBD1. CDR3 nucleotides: TGTGCCAGCAGCCCGCGACAGGGAATGATCAGAGATACGCAGTATTTT. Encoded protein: CASSPRQGMIRDTQYF.